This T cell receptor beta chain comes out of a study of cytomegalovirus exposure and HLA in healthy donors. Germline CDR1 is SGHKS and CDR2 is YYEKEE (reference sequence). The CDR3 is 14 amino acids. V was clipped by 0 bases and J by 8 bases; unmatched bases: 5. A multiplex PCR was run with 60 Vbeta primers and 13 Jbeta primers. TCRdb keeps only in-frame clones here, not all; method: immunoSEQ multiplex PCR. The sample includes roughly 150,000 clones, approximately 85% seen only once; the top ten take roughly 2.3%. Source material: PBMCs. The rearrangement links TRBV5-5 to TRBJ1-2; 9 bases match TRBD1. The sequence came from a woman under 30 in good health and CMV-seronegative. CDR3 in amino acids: CASSLEGQGVGYTF. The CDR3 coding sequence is TGTGCCAGCAGCTTGGAGGGACAGGGCGTCGGCTACACCTTC.